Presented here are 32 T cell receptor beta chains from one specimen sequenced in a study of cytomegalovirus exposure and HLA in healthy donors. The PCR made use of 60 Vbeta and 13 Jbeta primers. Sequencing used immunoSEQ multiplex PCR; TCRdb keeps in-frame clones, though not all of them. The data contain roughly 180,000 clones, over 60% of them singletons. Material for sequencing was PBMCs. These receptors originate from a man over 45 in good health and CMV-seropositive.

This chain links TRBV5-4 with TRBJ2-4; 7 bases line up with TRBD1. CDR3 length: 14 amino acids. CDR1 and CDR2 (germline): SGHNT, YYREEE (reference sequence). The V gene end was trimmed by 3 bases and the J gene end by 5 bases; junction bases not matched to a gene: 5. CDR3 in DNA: TGTGCCAGCAGCTCGACAGGGATAGAAAACATTCAGTACTTC. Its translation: CASSSTGIENIQYF. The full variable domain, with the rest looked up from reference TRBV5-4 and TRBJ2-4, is ETGVTQSPTHLIKTRGQQVTLRCSSQSGHNTVSWYQQALGQGPQFIFQYYREEENGRGNFPPRFSGLQFPNYSSELNVNALELDDSALYLCASSSTGIENIQYFGAGTRLSVL.

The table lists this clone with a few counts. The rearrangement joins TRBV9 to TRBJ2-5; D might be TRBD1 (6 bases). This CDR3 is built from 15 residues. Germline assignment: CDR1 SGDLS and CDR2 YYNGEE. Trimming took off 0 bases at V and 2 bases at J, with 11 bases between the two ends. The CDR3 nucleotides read TGTGCCAGCAGCGTAGAAGACAGGCCACAAGAGACCCAGTACTTC. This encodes CASSVEDRPQETQYF.

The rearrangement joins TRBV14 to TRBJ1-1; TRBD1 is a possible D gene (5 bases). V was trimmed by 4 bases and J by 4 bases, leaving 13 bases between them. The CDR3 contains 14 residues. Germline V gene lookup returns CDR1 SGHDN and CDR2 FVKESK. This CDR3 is CASSRATGTTEAFF. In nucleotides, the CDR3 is TGTGCCAGCAGCCGAGCTACAGGAACCACTGAAGCTTTCTTT.

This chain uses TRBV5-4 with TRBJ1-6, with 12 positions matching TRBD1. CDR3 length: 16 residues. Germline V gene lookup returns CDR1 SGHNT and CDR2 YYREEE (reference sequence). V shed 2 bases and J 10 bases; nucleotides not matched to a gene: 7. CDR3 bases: TGTGCCAGCAGCTTTGGGGGGACAGGGGGCATGTCACCCCTCCACTTT. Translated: CASSFGGTGGMSPLHF.

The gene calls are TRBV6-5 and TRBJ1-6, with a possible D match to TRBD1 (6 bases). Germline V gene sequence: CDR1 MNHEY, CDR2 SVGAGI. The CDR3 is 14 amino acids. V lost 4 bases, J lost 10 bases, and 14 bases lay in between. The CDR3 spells CASSSPGGASPLHF. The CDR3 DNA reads TGTGCCAGCAGTTCCCCGGGGGGGGCCTCACCCCTCCACTTT.

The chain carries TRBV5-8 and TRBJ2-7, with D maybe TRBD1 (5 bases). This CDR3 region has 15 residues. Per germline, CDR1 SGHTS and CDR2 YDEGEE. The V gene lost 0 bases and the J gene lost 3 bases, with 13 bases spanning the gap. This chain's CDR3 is CASSLARVGYYEQYF. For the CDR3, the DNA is TGTGCCAGCAGCTTGGCCAGGGTGGGGTACTACGAGCAGTACTTC. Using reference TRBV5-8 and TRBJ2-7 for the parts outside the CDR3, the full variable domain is EAGVTQSPTHLIKTRGQQATLRCSPISGHTSVYWYQQALGLGLQFLLWYDEGEERNRGNFPPRFSGRQFPNYSSELNVNALELEDSALYLCASSLARVGYYEQYFGPGTRLTVT.

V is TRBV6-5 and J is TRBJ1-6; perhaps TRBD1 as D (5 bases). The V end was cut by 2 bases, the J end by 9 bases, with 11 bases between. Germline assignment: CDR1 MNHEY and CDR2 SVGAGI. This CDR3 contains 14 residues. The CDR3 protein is CASSYGQGPSPLHF. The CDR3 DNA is TGTGCCAGCAGTTACGGGCAGGGCCCTTCACCCCTCCACTTT.

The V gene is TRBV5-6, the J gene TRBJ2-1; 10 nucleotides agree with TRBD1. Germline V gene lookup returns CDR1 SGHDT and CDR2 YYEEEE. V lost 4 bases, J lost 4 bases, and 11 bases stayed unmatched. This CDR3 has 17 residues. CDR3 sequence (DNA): TGTGCCAGCAGCCCACCGGGACAGGGGTTACGGTACAATGAGCAGTTCTTC. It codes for CASSPPGQGLRYNEQFF.

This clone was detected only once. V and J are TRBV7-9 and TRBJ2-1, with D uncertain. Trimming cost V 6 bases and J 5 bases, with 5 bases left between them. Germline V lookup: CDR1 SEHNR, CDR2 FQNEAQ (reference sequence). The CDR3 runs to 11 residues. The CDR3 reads CASRLNNEQFF. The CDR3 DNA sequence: TGTGCCAGCAGACTTAACAATGAGCAGTTCTTC.

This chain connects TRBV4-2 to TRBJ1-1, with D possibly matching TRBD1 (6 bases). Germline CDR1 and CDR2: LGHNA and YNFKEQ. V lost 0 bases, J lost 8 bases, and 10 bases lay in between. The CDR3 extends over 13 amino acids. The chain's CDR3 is CASSQDGGLEAFF. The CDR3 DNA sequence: TGTGCCAGCAGCCAAGATGGGGGCCTAGAAGCTTTCTTT.

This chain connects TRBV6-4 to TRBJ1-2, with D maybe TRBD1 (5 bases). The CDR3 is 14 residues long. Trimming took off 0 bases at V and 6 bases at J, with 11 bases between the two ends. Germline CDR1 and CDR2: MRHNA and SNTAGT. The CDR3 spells CASSDSAGVDGYTF. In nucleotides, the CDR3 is TGTGCCAGCAGTGACTCAGCGGGGGTTGATGGCTACACCTTC.

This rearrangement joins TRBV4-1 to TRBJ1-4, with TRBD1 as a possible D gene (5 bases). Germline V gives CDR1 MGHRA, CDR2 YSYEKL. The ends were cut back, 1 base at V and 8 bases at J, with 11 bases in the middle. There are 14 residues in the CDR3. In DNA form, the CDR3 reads TGCGCCAGCAGCCAAGGGCCAGGGAGGGAAAAACTGTTTTTT. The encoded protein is CASSQGPGREKLFF.

Written as DNA, the CDR3 is TGTGCCAGCAGTTACGCGCGGGGTTTCAACGAGCAGTACTTC. This translates into CASSYARGFNEQYF. The rearrangement joins TRBV6-5 to TRBJ2-7, with D perhaps matching TRBD2 (6 bases). The CDR3 loop spans 14 amino acids. The V and J ends lost 2 bases and 5 bases respectively, with 13 bases between them. Germline-derived CDR1 and CDR2 are MNHEY and SVGAGI.

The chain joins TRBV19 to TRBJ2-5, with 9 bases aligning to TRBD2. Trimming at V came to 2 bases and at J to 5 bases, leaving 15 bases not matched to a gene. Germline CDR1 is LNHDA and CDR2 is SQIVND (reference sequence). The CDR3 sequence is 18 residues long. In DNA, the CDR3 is TGTGCCAGTAGTATACGGTTTGGTGGCGGGGGGGCATTGGAGACCCAGTACTTC. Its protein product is CASSIRFGGGGALETQYF. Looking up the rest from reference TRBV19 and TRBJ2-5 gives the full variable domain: DGGITQSPKYLFRKEGQNVTLSCEQNLNHDAMYWYRQDPGQGLRLIYYSQIVNDFQKGDIAEGYSVSREKKESFPLTVTSAQKNPTAFYLCASSIRFGGGGALETQYFGPGTRLLVL.

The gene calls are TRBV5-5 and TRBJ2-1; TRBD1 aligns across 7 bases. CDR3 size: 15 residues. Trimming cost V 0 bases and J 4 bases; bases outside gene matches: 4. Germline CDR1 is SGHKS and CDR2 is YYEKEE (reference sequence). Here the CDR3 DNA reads TGTGCCAGCAGCTTGGAAGGACAGGCTTACAATGAGCAGTTCTTC. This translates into CASSLEGQAYNEQFF. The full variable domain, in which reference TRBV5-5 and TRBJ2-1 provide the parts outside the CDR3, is DAGVTQSPTHLIKTRGQQVTLRCSPISGHKSVSWYQQVLGQGPQFIFQYYEKEERGRGNFPDRFSARQFPNYSSELNVNALLLGDSALYLCASSLEGQAYNEQFFGPGTRLTVL.

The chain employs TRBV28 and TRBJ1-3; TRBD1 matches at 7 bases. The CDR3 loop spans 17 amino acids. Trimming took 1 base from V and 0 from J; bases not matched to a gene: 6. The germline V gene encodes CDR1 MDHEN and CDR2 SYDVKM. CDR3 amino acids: CASSLLNRGLSGNTIYF. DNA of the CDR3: TGTGCCAGCAGTTTATTAAACAGGGGACTCTCTGGAAACACCATATATTTT.

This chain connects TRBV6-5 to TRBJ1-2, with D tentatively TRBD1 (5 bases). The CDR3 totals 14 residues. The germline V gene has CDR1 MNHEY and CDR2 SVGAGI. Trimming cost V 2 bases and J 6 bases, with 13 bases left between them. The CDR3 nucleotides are TGTGCCAGCAGTTACGGGGGGAAGGCAAATGGCTACACCTTC. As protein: CASSYGGKANGYTF.

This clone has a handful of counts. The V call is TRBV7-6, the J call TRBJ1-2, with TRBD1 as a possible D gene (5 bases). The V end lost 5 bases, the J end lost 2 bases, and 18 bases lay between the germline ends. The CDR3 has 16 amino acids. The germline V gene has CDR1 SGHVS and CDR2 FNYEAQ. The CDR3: CASSLGTRGSNYGYTF. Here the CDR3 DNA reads TGTGCCAGCAGCCTAGGGACCCGGGGATCCAACTATGGCTACACCTTC.

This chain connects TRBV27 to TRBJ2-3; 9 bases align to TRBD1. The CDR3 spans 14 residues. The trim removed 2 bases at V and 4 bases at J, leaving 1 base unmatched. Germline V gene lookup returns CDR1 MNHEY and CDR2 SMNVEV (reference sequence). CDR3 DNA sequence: TGTGCCAGCAGTTTACGGACAGGGGCAGATACGCAGTATTTT. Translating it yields CASSLRTGADTQYF.

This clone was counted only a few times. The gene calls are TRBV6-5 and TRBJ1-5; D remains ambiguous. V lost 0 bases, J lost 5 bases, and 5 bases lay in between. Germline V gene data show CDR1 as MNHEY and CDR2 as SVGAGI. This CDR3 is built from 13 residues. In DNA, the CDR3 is TGTGCCAGCAGTTACTCGCGGGATCAGCCCCAGCATTTT. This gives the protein CASSYSRDQPQHF.

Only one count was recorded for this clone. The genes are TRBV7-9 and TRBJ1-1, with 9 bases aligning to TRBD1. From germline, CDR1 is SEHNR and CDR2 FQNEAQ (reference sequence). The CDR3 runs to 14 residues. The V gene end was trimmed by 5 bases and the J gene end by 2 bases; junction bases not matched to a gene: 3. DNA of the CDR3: TGTGCCAGCAGCAGGGACAGGGTAAACACTGAAGCTTTCTTT. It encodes CASSRDRVNTEAFF.

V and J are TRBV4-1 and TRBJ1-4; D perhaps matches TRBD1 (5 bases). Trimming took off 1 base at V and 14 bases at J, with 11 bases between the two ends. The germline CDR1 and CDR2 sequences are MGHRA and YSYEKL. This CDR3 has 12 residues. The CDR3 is CASSQALGHLFF. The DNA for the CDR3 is TGCGCCAGCAGCCAAGCTCTAGGACATCTGTTTTTT.

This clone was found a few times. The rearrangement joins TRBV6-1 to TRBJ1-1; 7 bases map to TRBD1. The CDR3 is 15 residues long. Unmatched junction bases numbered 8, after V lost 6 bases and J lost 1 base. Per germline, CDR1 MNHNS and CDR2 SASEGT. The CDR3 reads CASSRQGRANTEAFF. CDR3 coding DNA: TGTGCCAGCAGCAGACAGGGTCGAGCGAACACTGAAGCTTTCTTT.

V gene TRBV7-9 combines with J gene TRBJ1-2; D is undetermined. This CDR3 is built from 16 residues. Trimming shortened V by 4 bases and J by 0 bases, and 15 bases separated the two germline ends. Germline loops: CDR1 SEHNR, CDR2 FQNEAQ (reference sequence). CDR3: CASSSGGQPTNYGYTF. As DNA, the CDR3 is TGTGCCAGCAGCTCCGGTGGGCAGCCTACTAACTATGGCTACACCTTC.

The CDR3 region has the DNA TGCGCCAGCAGCTTGGAAGAGGGACATCAGTCTCCCCAGCATTTT. This gives the protein CASSLEEGHQSPQHF. The chain employs TRBV5-1 and TRBJ1-5; possible D gene TRBD1, 6 bases. Germline values: CDR1 SGHRS, CDR2 YFSETQ. Trimming removed 0 bases from V and 10 bases from J, with 17 bases in between. This CDR3 spans 15 amino acids.

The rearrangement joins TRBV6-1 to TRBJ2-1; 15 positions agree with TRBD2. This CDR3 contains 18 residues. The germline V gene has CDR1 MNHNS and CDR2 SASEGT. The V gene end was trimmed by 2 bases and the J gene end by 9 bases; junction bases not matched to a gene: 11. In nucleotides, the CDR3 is TGTGCCAGCAGTGAAAGGATTGGACTAGCGGGGGGGCGAGGTGAGCAGTTCTTC. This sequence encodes CASSERIGLAGGRGEQFF.

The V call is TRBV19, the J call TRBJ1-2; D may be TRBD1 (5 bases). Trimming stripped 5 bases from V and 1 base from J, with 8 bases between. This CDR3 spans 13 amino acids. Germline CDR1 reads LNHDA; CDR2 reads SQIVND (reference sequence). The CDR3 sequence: CASSRDSNYGYTF. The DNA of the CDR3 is TGTGCCAGTAGTCGTGACAGTAACTATGGCTACACCTTC.

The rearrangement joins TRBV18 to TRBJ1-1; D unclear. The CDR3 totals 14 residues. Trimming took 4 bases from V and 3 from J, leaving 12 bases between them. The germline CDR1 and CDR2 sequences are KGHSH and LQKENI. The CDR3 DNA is TGTGCCAGCTCACGAACGGCAAGCGACACTGAAGCTTTCTTT. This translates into CASSRTASDTEAFF.

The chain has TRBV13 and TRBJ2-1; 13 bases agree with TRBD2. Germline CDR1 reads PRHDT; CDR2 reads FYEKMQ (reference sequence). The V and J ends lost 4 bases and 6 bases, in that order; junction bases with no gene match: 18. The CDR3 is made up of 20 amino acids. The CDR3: CASSSRTSGGRPLGPNEQFF. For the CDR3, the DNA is TGTGCCAGCAGCTCACGGACTAGCGGGGGCCGACCACTAGGCCCCAATGAGCAGTTCTTC.

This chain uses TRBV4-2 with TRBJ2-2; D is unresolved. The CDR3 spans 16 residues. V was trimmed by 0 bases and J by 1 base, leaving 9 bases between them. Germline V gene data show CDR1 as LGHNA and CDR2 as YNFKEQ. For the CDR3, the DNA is TGTGCCAGCAGCCAAGATGGATGGAGGAACACCGGGGAGCTGTTTTTT. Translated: CASSQDGWRNTGELFF.

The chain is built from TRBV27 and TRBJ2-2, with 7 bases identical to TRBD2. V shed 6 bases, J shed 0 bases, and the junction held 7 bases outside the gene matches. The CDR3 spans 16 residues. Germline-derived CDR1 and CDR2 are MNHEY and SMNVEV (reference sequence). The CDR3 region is CASRRERGANTGELFF. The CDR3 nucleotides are TGTGCCAGCAGAAGGGAGCGGGGCGCGAACACCGGGGAGCTGTTTTTT.

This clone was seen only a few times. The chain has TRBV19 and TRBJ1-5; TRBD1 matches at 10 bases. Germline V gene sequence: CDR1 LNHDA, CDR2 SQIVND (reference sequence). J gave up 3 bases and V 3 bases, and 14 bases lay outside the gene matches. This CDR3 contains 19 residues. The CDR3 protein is CASSMILVLGTGDNQPQHF. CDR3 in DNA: TGTGCCAGTAGTATGATCCTTGTGCTCGGGACAGGGGACAATCAGCCCCAGCATTTT. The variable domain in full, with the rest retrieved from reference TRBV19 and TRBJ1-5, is DGGITQSPKYLFRKEGQNVTLSCEQNLNHDAMYWYRQDPGQGLRLIYYSQIVNDFQKGDIAEGYSVSREKKESFPLTVTSAQKNPTAFYLCASSMILVLGTGDNQPQHFGDGTRLSIL.